This T cell receptor (beta chain) was captured by sequencing in a study of blood T cell repertoires in COVID-19. This CDR3 spans 14 amino acids. Germline trimming cut 5 bases from V and 3 bases from J; bases unmatched to any gene: 6. Looked up from germline, CDR1 is MNHEY and CDR2 is SMNVEV (reference sequence). In the original analysis: Researchers report that nucleated cell counts were estimated from reference gene primer amplification. Method: immunoSEQ multiplex PCR; TCRdb's copy keeps in-frame clones and lacks some. V and J calls and clone size are those listed in that table; D and trimming were worked out from the DNA. The data hold some 100,000 clones, with approximately 90% observed a single time.

The sequenced sample consisted of peripheral blood. The receptor comes from a woman aged 80 or older with active COVID-19. The chain employs TRBV27 and TRBJ1-1; 7 bases map to TRBD1. Here the CDR3 DNA reads TGTGCCAGCAGTGACACAGGGGAGGACACTGAAGCTTTCTTT. This translates into CASSDTGEDTEAFF.